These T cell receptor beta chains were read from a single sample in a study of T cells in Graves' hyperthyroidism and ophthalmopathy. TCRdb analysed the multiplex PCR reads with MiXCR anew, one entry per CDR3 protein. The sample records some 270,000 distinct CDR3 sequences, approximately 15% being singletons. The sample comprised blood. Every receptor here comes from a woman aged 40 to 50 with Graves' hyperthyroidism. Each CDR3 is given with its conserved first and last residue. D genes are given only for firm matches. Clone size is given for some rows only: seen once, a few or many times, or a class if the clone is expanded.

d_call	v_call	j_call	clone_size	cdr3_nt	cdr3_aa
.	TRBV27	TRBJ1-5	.	TGTGCCAGCAGTTTATCGTGGGGGGTTGGTCAGCCCCAGCATTTT	CASSLSWGVGQPQHF
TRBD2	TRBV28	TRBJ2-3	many	TGTGCCAGCAGTTTATCCCGGACTAGCGGGAGGACGGATACGCAGTATTTT	CASSLSRTSGRTDTQYF
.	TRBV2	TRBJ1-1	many	TGTGCCAGCAGCCAGCGGAGGGGGACTAGGGTCGCCACTGAAGCTTTCTTT	CASSQRRGTRVATEAFF
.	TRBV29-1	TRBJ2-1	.	TGCAGCTACACCGGGACAATCTCCTACAATGAGCAGTTCTTC	CSYTGTISYNEQFF
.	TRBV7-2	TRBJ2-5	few	TGTGCCAGCAGCCCAAACGGGGCGGGGGAGACCCAGTACTTC	CASSPNGAGETQYF
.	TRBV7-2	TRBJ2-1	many	TGTGCCAGCAGCTTAGCGGCTAGCGTATACAATGAGCAGTTCTTC	CASSLAASVYNEQFF
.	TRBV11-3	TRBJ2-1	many	TGTGCCAGCAGCCGACACTTCAGCAGGAATTTCAATGAGCAGTTCTTC	CASSRHFSRNFNEQFF
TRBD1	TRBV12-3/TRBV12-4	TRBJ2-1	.	TGTGCCAGCAGTCTGGGACAGGGAAAATACAATGAGCAGTTCTTC	CASSLGQGKYNEQFF
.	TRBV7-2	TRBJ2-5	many	TGTGCCAGCAGCTTAGGGGGGGGGGCTCAAGAGACCCAGTACTTC	CASSLGGGAQETQYF
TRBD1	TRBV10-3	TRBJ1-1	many	TGTGCCATCAGTGACCCCGGACAGGCCTTTGGAGCTTTCTTT	CAISDPGQAFGAFF
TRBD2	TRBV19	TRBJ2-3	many	TGTGCCAGTAGTCGAGGCGGGAGAACCGGAGATACGCAGTATTTT	CASSRGGRTGDTQYF
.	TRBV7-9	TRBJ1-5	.	TGTGCCAGCAGCCATTCCGGGGGGCCAGGGCAGCCCCAGCATTTT	CASSHSGGPGQPQHF
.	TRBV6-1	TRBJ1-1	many	TGTGCCAGCAGCTTCCAGCGGGAGCGGAACACTGAAGCTTTCTTT	CASSFQRERNTEAFF
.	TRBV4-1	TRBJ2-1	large	TGCGCCAGCAGCCAAGCCCAAACGGGATCCTACAATGAGCAGTTCTTC	CASSQAQTGSYNEQFF
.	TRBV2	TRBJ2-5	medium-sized	TGTGCCACCGGGATCCAAGAGACCCAGTACTTC	CATGIQETQYF
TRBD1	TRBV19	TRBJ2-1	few	TGTGCCACCTCCGGGACAGGGGGAAATGAGCAGTTCTTC	CATSGTGGNEQFF
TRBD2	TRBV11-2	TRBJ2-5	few	TGTGCCAGCAGCCGAACCGGGACTAGCGGGAAGTACCAAGAGACCCAGTACTTC	CASSRTGTSGKYQETQYF
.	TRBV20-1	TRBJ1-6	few	TGCAGTGCTAGAGGGAGGGGAAATTCACCCCTCCACTTT	CSARGRGNSPLHF
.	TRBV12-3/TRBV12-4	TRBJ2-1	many	TGTGCCAGCATGTGGTGGGGCGTGGATGAGCAGTTCTTC	CASMWWGVDEQFF
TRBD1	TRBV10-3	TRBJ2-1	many	TGTGCCATCAGGGGAGACAGGGCAGGGAATGAGCAGTTCTTC	CAIRGDRAGNEQFF
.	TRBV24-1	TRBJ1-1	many	TGTGCCACCAGTGATTCTGAGGGGCGGGGCGAAGCTTTCTTT	CATSDSEGRGEAFF
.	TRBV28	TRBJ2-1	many	TGTGCCAGCAGTTTACCTAGCGAATCCTACAATGAGCAGTTCTTC	CASSLPSESYNEQFF
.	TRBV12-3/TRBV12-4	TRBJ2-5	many	TGTGCCAGCACTTTCCGTAACAGGGACGATGGGACCCAGTACTTC	CASTFRNRDDGTQYF
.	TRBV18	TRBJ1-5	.	TGTGCCAGCTCAATTTTGCAAGATAGCAATCAGCCCCAGCATTTT	CASSILQDSNQPQHF
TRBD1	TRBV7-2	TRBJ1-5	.	TGTGCCAGCAGCTTAGCGGGGACAGGGGAAGGCAATCAGCCCCAGCATTTT	CASSLAGTGEGNQPQHF
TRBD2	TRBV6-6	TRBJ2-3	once	TGTGCCAGCAGTTACTCGAGGACTAGCGCGGGCACAGATACGCAGTATTTT	CASSYSRTSAGTDTQYF
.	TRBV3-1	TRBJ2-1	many	TGTGCCAGCCGACAGGGTCTAGCGGGCCATGAGCAGTTCTTC	CASRQGLAGHEQFF
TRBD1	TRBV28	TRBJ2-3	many	TGTGCCAGCAAGGGGACAGGGTCTATCGCAGATACGCAGTATTTT	CASKGTGSIADTQYF